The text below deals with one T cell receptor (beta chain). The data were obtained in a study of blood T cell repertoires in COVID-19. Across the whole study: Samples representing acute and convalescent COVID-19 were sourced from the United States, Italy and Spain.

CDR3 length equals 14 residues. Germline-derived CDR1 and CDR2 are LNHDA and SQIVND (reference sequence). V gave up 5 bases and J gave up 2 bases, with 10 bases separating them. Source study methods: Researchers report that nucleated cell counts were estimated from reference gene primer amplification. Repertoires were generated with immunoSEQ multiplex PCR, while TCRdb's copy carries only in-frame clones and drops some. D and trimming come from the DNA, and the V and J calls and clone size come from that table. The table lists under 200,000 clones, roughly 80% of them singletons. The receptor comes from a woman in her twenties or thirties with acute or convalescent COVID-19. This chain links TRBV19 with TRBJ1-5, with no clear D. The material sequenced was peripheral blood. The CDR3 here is CASSFSTGNQPQHF. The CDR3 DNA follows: TGTGCCAGTAGTTTTTCTACCGGCAATCAGCCCCAGCATTTT.